This TCR beta chain is from a study of control samples from healthy donors and cancer patients (dated by TCRdb to between 2020 and 2021). As regards this clone: There is no known antigen for this receptor. One base away there is no much larger clone; base qualities are not given.

Library preparation used the immunoSEQ multiplex PCR assay. The table was pulled from immuneACCESS by TCRdb, which kept in-frame rearrangements only. Such tables lose some clones; where checked, under half of the loss comes from unresolved V genes, and the rest has no known cause. The sample yields some 150,000 clones; less than 95% were counted once. The ten largest clones represent 14% of the sample. The sequence was collected from a man aged 55 to 69 with colorectal cancer. The sample was PBMCs.

The encoded CDR3 is CAISETYQGFQPQHF. At the DNA level, the sequence is TGTGCCATCAGTGAGACCTATCAGGGTTTTCAGCCCCAGCATTTT. In this chain, TRBV10-3 is recombined with TRBJ1-5; a tentative D call is TRBD1 (5 bases match). From its cysteine to its phenylalanine, the CDR3 spans 15 amino acids. The sequence is cut down to CDR3 DNA, 45 bases in frame from base 1. At the junction V is shortened by 2 bases and J by 6 bases, with 14 bases in between. In the germline V gene, CDR1 corresponds to ENHRY and CDR2 to SYGVKD.